This T cell receptor beta chain originates from a study of CD8 T cells in ankylosing spondylitis. TCRdb ran MiXCR on the 5' RACE reads and lists one entry per CDR3 protein. Altogether under 85,000 distinct CDR3 sequences are present, under 5.5% being singletons, with the ten largest covering 2% to 2.5%. V was pared by 5 bases and J by 4 bases, with 18 bases between. CDR3 length: 16 amino acids. This clonotype was seen at least ten times. This chain joins TRBV12-3 or TRBV12-4 and TRBJ1-3; D is ambiguous. The sequence was collected from a male donor with ankylosing spondylitis or in good health (not recorded which). The sequenced material came from blood, either unsorted or a sorted T cell fraction (not recorded which). The CDR3 region is CASSPRALRRGNTIYF. CDR3 bases: TGTGCCAGCAGTCCAAGGGCCCTCCGGCGAGGAAACACCATATATTTT.